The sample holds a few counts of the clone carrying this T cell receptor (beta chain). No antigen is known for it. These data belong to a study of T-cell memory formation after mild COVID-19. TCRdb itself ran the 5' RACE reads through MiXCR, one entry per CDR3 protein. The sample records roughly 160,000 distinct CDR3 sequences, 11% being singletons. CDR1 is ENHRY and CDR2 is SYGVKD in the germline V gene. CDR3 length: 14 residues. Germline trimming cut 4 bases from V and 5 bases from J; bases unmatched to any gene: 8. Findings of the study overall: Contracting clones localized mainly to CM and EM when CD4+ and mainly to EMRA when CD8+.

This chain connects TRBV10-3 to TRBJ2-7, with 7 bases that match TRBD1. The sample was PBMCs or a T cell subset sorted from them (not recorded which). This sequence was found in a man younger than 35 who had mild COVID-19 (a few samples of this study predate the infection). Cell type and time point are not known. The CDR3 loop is CAISGLGGPDEQYF. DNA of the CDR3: TGTGCCATCAGTGGCCTAGGGGGCCCCGACGAGCAGTACTTC.